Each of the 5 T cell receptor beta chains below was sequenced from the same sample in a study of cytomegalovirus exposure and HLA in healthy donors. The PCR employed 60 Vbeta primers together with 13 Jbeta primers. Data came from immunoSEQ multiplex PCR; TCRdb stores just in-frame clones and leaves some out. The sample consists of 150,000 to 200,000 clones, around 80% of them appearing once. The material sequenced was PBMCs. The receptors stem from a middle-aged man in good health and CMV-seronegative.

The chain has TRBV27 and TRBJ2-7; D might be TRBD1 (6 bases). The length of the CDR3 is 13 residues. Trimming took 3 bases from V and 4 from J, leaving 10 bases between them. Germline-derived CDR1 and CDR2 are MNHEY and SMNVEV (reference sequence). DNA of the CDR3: TGTGCCAGCAGTTTCGGACAGCCATACGAGCAGTACTTC. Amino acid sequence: CASSFGQPYEQYF.

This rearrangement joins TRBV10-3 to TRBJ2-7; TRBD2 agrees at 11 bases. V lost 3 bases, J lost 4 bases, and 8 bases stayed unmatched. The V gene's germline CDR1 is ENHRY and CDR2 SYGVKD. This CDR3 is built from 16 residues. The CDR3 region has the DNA TGTGCCATCAGTGATCCCGGGACTAGCGGAAGGTACGAGCAGTACTTC. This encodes CAISDPGTSGRYEQYF.

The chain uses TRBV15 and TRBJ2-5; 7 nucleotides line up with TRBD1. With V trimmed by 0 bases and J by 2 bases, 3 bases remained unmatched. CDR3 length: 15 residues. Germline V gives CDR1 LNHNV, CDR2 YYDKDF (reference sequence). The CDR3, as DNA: TGTGCCACCAGCAGAGACGGACAGGCTCAAGAGACCCAGTACTTC. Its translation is CATSRDGQAQETQYF.

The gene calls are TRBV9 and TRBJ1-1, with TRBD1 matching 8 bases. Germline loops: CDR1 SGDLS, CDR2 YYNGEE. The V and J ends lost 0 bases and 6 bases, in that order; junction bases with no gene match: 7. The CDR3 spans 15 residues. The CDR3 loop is CASSVVVATGAEAFF. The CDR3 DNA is TGTGCCAGCAGCGTAGTAGTAGCGACAGGGGCTGAAGCTTTCTTT.

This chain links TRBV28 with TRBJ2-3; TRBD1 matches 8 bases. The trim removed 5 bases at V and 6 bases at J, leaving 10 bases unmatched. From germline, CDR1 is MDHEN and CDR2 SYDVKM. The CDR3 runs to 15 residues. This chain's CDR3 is CASSTGQGLRDTQYF. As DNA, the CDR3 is TGTGCCAGCAGTACCGGACAGGGACTCAGGGATACGCAGTATTTT.